This is a list of T cell receptor beta chains from one sample in a study of T-cell memory formation after mild COVID-19. One entry per CDR3 protein results from TCRdb running MiXCR on the 5' RACE reads. The sample has about 130,000 distinct CDR3 sequences, approximately 17% seen once; the top ten hold 4% to 6%. Sequencing was carried out using PBMCs or a T cell subset sorted from them (not recorded which). All receptors derive from a man between 18 and 29 years old who had mild COVID-19 (a few samples of this study predate the infection). Cell type and time point are not known. CDR3s include the opening cysteine and the closing phenylalanine or tryptophan. A D gene is named only where the DNA matches it firmly. Expanded clones are given a class, and other clones once, few, many or no size at all.

clone_size: .
d_call: TRBD2
j_call: TRBJ2-3
v_call: TRBV29-1
cdr3_nt: TGCAGCGTGCTAGCGGGGGCCCTCACAGATACGCAGTATTTT
cdr3_aa: CSVLAGALTDTQYF

clone_size: many
d_call: .
j_call: TRBJ1-1
v_call: TRBV5-1
cdr3_nt: TGCGCCAGCAGCTCCTCGTTTAGCCGGATGAACACTGAAGCTTTCTTT
cdr3_aa: CASSSSFSRMNTEAFF

clone_size: .
d_call: .
j_call: TRBJ2-7
v_call: TRBV15
cdr3_nt: TGTGCCACCGCCCTAGGCTTAAACTACGAGCAGTACTTC
cdr3_aa: CATALGLNYEQYF

clone_size: .
d_call: .
j_call: TRBJ1-1
v_call: TRBV5-1
cdr3_nt: TGCGCCAGCAGCTTTTCCAGGATGAACACTGAAGCTTTCTTT
cdr3_aa: CASSFSRMNTEAFF

clone_size: few
d_call: .
j_call: TRBJ1-4
v_call: TRBV15
cdr3_nt: TGTGCCACCAGCAGAGATTGGGTCGATGAAAAACTGTTTTTT
cdr3_aa: CATSRDWVDEKLFF

clone_size: many
d_call: TRBD1
j_call: TRBJ2-7
v_call: TRBV20-1
cdr3_nt: TGCAGTGCCACCGGGACAGTTATTTACGAGCAGTACTTC
cdr3_aa: CSATGTVIYEQYF

clone_size: few
d_call: .
j_call: TRBJ2-3
v_call: TRBV7-2
cdr3_nt: TGTGCCAGCAGTGTGACACCGTCAGATACGCAGTATTTT
cdr3_aa: CASSVTPSDTQYF

clone_size: .
d_call: .
j_call: TRBJ2-1
v_call: TRBV20-1
cdr3_nt: TGCAGTGCCGCCAGGGCTTCAGGGGCCTCCTACAATGAGCAGTTCTTC
cdr3_aa: CSAARASGASYNEQFF

clone_size: few
d_call: .
j_call: TRBJ2-3
v_call: TRBV20-1
cdr3_nt: TGCAGTGCTAGAGATAGGAAGCTAGCATCAGATACGCAGTATTTT
cdr3_aa: CSARDRKLASDTQYF

clone_size: once
d_call: .
j_call: TRBJ2-5
v_call: TRBV7-2
cdr3_nt: TGTGCCAGCAGCTTGGGGGCGTTTGGGGAGACCCAGTACTTC
cdr3_aa: CASSLGAFGETQYF

clone_size: .
d_call: .
j_call: TRBJ2-5
v_call: TRBV6-5
cdr3_nt: TGTGCCAGCAGTTACTTTTCGAACCAAGAGACCCAGTACTTC
cdr3_aa: CASSYFSNQETQYF

clone_size: few
d_call: .
j_call: TRBJ1-3
v_call: TRBV7-9
cdr3_nt: TGTGCCAGCAGCTTAGGGGCGGTCTCTGGAAACACCATATATTTT
cdr3_aa: CASSLGAVSGNTIYF

clone_size: .
d_call: TRBD2
j_call: TRBJ2-7
v_call: TRBV2
cdr3_nt: TGTGCCAGCAGTTCACTAGCGGGGGGGCCCCACGAGCAGTACTTC
cdr3_aa: CASSSLAGGPHEQYF

clone_size: .
d_call: TRBD1
j_call: TRBJ2-7
v_call: TRBV7-2
cdr3_nt: TGTGCCAGCAGCTTCCAGGGGGCCCTCTACGAGCAGTACTTC
cdr3_aa: CASSFQGALYEQYF

clone_size: few
d_call: .
j_call: TRBJ2-1
v_call: TRBV12-3/TRBV12-4
cdr3_nt: TGTGCCAGCAGTCCTCGACAGATTTCAAATGAGCAGTTCTTC
cdr3_aa: CASSPRQISNEQFF

clone_size: .
d_call: .
j_call: TRBJ2-5
v_call: TRBV20-1
cdr3_nt: TGCAGTGCTAGCGCGGTGGGGGAGACCCAGTACTTC
cdr3_aa: CSASAVGETQYF

clone_size: .
d_call: .
j_call: TRBJ2-3
v_call: TRBV5-1
cdr3_nt: TGCGCCAGCAGCCCGGGGACAACTAGCACAGATACGCAGTATTTT
cdr3_aa: CASSPGTTSTDTQYF

clone_size: many
d_call: .
j_call: TRBJ2-1
v_call: TRBV11-2
cdr3_nt: TGTGCCAGCAGCCCGGGACGTTACAATGAGCAGTTCTTC
cdr3_aa: CASSPGRYNEQFF

clone_size: few
d_call: .
j_call: TRBJ2-1
v_call: TRBV11-2
cdr3_nt: TGTGCCAGCAGCTTAGACTCGCAGACCTACAATGAGCAGTTCTTC
cdr3_aa: CASSLDSQTYNEQFF

clone_size: .
d_call: TRBD2
j_call: TRBJ2-3
v_call: TRBV7-7
cdr3_nt: TGTGCTAGCAGCCCAGAAGAGCGGGGTACGCAGTATTTT
cdr3_aa: CASSPEERGTQYF

clone_size: few
d_call: .
j_call: TRBJ2-5
v_call: TRBV12-3/TRBV12-4
cdr3_nt: TGTGCCAGCAGCCCCCAGAGCGGCGGGACCCAGTACTTC
cdr3_aa: CASSPQSGGTQYF

clone_size: few
d_call: TRBD2
j_call: TRBJ2-3
v_call: TRBV28
cdr3_nt: TGTGCCAGCAGAGGAGTGCGGGGGACAGATACGCAGTATTTT
cdr3_aa: CASRGVRGTDTQYF

clone_size: few
d_call: TRBD1
j_call: TRBJ2-1
v_call: TRBV10-3
cdr3_nt: TGTGCCATCAGACCCAGGGACAGGGGGGTCGGTGAGCAGTTCTTC
cdr3_aa: CAIRPRDRGVGEQFF

clone_size: many
d_call: .
j_call: TRBJ1-4
v_call: TRBV12-3/TRBV12-4
cdr3_nt: TGTGCCAGCAGCCCTGTATCTACTAATGAAAAACTGTTTTTT
cdr3_aa: CASSPVSTNEKLFF

clone_size: .
d_call: .
j_call: TRBJ2-5
v_call: TRBV11-2
cdr3_nt: TGTGCCAGCAGCTTAAACGCAGGTCCGGGGACCCAGTACTTC
cdr3_aa: CASSLNAGPGTQYF

clone_size: many
d_call: .
j_call: TRBJ2-5
v_call: TRBV27
cdr3_nt: TGTGCCAGCGCTCCCAATCAGGGGTTAGAGACCCAGTACTTC
cdr3_aa: CASAPNQGLETQYF

clone_size: few
d_call: .
j_call: TRBJ1-2
v_call: TRBV5-1
cdr3_nt: TGCGCCAGCAGCCTGCAATCGTTGGGGGGCTATGGCTACACCTTC
cdr3_aa: CASSLQSLGGYGYTF

clone_size: .
d_call: TRBD2
j_call: TRBJ2-1
v_call: TRBV4-3
cdr3_nt: TGCGCCAGCAGCCAATACGCAGCGGGGGGCTACAATGAGCAGTTCTTC
cdr3_aa: CASSQYAAGGYNEQFF

clone_size: .
d_call: TRBD1
j_call: TRBJ2-7
v_call: TRBV5-6
cdr3_nt: TGTGCCAGCAGCGTAAAGGGACAGGCCTACGAGCAGTACTTC
cdr3_aa: CASSVKGQAYEQYF

clone_size: .
d_call: TRBD1
j_call: TRBJ1-4
v_call: TRBV9
cdr3_nt: TGTGCCAGCAGCGAGACGACAGGGTGGCGTGAAAAACTGTTTTTT
cdr3_aa: CASSETTGWREKLFF

clone_size: .
d_call: .
j_call: TRBJ1-5
v_call: TRBV6-2/TRBV6-3
cdr3_nt: TGTGCCAGCCGTGGCAGAAGAAGCAATCAGCCCCAGCATTTT
cdr3_aa: CASRGRRSNQPQHF